A selection of T cell receptor beta chains follows, all from one sample in a study of blood T cell repertoires in COVID-19. Measured with immunoSEQ multiplex PCR; TCRdb has only the in-frame clones, and not every one. The sample gives approximately 500,000 clones, approximately 91% of which show up once; roughly 7.4% is in the top ten. The specimen sequenced was peripheral blood. The receptors stem from a woman between 45 and 65 years old with COVID-19, enrolled during active disease. CDR3s include the opening cysteine and the closing phenylalanine or tryptophan. The order of the fields is V gene, CDR3 length, J gene, D gene, clone size, CDR3 protein, CDR3 DNA. A D gene is named only where the DNA matches it firmly. Not all rows give a size; the values are once, few, many and, for expanded clones, a class.

TRBV3-1/TRBV3-2	13	TRBJ2-4	TRBD1	.	CASGTGVRNIQYF	TGTGCCAGCGGGACAGGGGTTAGGAACATTCAGTACTTC
TRBV28	14	TRBJ1-2	.	.	CASSFKGANYGYTF	TGTGCCAGCAGTTTCAAGGGGGCTAACTATGGCTACACCTTC
TRBV19	17	TRBJ1-5	TRBD1	.	CASSIPTDRGYGQPQHF	TGTGCCAGTAGTATACCGACGGACAGGGGGTATGGTCAGCCCCAGCATTTT
TRBV9	16	TRBJ2-2	TRBD2	.	CASSVVRLAGTGELFF	TGTGCCAGCAGCGTAGTCCGGCTAGCGGGCACCGGGGAGCTGTTTTTT
TRBV6-5	13	TRBJ1-2	TRBD1	.	CASSRQGGGGYTF	TGTGCCAGCAGCCGACAGGGAGGCGGTGGCTACACCTTC
TRBV11-1	12	TRBJ2-7	.	.	CASSLDTYEQYF	TGTGCCAGCAGCTTAGACACCTACGAGCAGTACTTC
TRBV29-1	16	TRBJ1-2	TRBD1	.	CSVGGATGEANYGYTF	TGCAGCGTTGGGGGGGCTACAGGGGAAGCTAACTATGGCTACACCTTC
TRBV9	16	TRBJ2-1	TRBD2	.	CASSVAGTRPYNEQFF	TGTGCCAGCAGCGTAGCTGGGACTAGACCCTACAATGAGCAGTTCTTC
TRBV19	12	TRBJ1-2	.	.	CASNGRDNGYTF	TGTGCCAGTAACGGCAGGGACAATGGCTACACCTTC
TRBV2	11	TRBJ1-1	.	.	CASLRNTEAFF	TGTGCCAGCCTCAGAAACACTGAAGCTTTCTTT
TRBV4-1	17	TRBJ1-5	.	.	CASSPLFDRSGGQPQHF	TGCGCCAGCAGCCCCCTCTTTGACCGCTCGGGGGGCCAGCCCCAGCATTTT
TRBV21-1	16	TRBJ2-5	.	.	CASSKLRDRSLETQYF	TGTGCCAGCAGCAAACTCCGGGACAGGTCTCTAGAGACCCAGTACTTC
TRBV28	14	TRBJ1-5	.	.	CASTSGLFNQPQHF	TGTGCCAGCACCTCGGGACTCTTCAATCAGCCCCAGCATTTT
TRBV6-5	13	TRBJ1-2	.	.	CASSSGSNYGYTF	TGTGCCAGCAGTTCAGGGTCCAACTATGGCTACACCTTC
TRBV19	13	TRBJ2-7	TRBD2	once	CASSIRGGIEQYF	TGTGCCAGTAGTATACGGGGGGGCATCGAGCAGTACTTC
TRBV28	15	TRBJ1-2	.	.	CASSLVATGNYGYTF	TGTGCCAGCAGTTTGGTGGCTACAGGGAACTATGGCTACACCTTC
TRBV10-2	13	TRBJ2-7	TRBD1	.	CASGQGRLYEQYF	TGCGCCAGCGGACAGGGGAGGCTCTACGAGCAGTACTTC
TRBV18	15	TRBJ2-7	TRBD1	.	CASSRNRDSAYEQYF	TGTGCCAGCTCACGCAACCGGGACAGTGCCTACGAGCAGTACTTC
TRBV19	15	TRBJ1-2	TRBD1	.	CASTTRGGANYGYTF	TGTGCCAGTACTACGAGAGGGGGCGCGAACTATGGCTACACCTTC
TRBV27	14	TRBJ2-2	.	few	CASRWQGNTGELFF	TGTGCCAGCAGGTGGCAGGGGAACACCGGGGAGCTGTTTTTT
TRBV5-1	17	TRBJ2-2	TRBD2	.	CASSLELAGGIAGELFF	TGCGCCAGCAGCTTGGAACTAGCGGGGGGTATCGCCGGGGAGCTGTTTTTT
TRBV2	13	TRBJ1-2	.	once	CASSTEGLYGYTF	TGTGCCAGCTCGACGGAGGGACTCTATGGCTACACCTTC
TRBV4-1	11	TRBJ2-7	.	.	CASSARGEQYF	TGCGCCAGCAGTGCTAGGGGCGAGCAGTACTTC
TRBV27	13	TRBJ1-1	.	.	CASSFIRNTEAFF	TGTGCCAGCAGTTTTATCAGGAACACTGAAGCTTTCTTT
TRBV15	14	TRBJ1-1	.	.	CATSTQRGGAPAFF	TGTGCCACCAGCACGCAAAGGGGGGGGGCGCCGGCTTTCTTT
TRBV18	13	TRBJ2-5	TRBD2	.	CASTSDSLETQYF	TGTGCCAGCACTAGCGACAGCTTAGAGACCCAGTACTTC
TRBV19	13	TRBJ1-1	.	.	CASSITVNTEAFF	TGTGCCAGTAGTATAACAGTGAACACTGAAGCTTTCTTT
TRBV2	16	TRBJ2-4	.	.	CASSEGRGIAKNIQYF	TGTGCCAGCAGTGAAGGACGGGGAATTGCCAAAAACATTCAGTACTTC
TRBV19	13	TRBJ1-1	.	.	CASTMSVDTEAFF	TGTGCCAGTACAATGTCCGTAGACACTGAAGCTTTCTTT
TRBV4-1	14	TRBJ1-2	TRBD1	.	CASSQGVQGDGYTF	TGCGCCAGCAGCCAAGGGGTACAGGGGGATGGCTACACCTTC
TRBV5-1	15	TRBJ1-2	.	.	CASSLAPGPGYGYTF	TGCGCCAGCAGCTTGGCCCCAGGGCCGGGCTATGGCTACACCTTC
TRBV2	14	TRBJ1-2	.	.	CASRIRGGDYGYTF	TGTGCCAGCAGGATCAGGGGAGGGGACTATGGCTACACCTTC
TRBV5-4	14	TRBJ1-6	.	.	CASKTGSYNSPLHF	TGTGCCAGCAAAACCGGCTCCTATAATTCACCCCTCCACTTT
TRBV6-5	15	TRBJ2-2	.	.	CASSYRLANTGELFF	TGTGCCAGCAGTTATCGACTTGCGAACACCGGGGAGCTGTTTTTT
TRBV9	15	TRBJ2-1	TRBD2	.	CASSVVSGGYNEQFF	TGTGCCAGCAGCGTAGTCTCGGGGGGGTACAATGAGCAGTTCTTC
TRBV3-1/TRBV3-2	12	TRBJ2-7	.	.	CACGRRTYEQYF	TGTGCCTGCGGGCGTAGAACCTACGAGCAGTACTTC
TRBV18	15	TRBJ2-1	TRBD2	.	CASSPPTSVFREQFF	TGTGCCAGCTCCCCTCCTACTAGCGTCTTTCGTGAGCAGTTCTTC
TRBV10-1	15	TRBJ2-1	.	.	CASSESRGPQNEQFF	TGCGCCAGCAGTGAGTCCCGTGGGCCCCAGAATGAGCAGTTCTTC
TRBV25-1	15	TRBJ2-7	TRBD1	.	CASSRPDRGSYEQYF	TGTGCCAGCAGCCGCCCCGACAGGGGCTCCTACGAGCAGTACTTC
TRBV9	16	TRBJ1-2	.	.	CASSVGVGEGLDGYTF	TGTGCCAGCAGCGTAGGGGTCGGGGAGGGATTGGATGGCTACACCTTC
TRBV10-3	16	TRBJ1-3	TRBD1	.	CAISDDRGRAGNTIYF	TGTGCCATCAGTGACGACAGGGGGAGAGCTGGAAACACCATATATTTT
TRBV30	14	TRBJ1-2	.	.	CAWSPQGEGYGYTF	TGTGCCTGGAGCCCACAAGGGGAGGGCTATGGCTACACCTTC
TRBV11-1	15	TRBJ2-5	.	.	CASSFPQPGQETQYF	TGTGCCAGCAGCTTTCCACAGCCGGGGCAAGAGACCCAGTACTTC
TRBV4-1	16	TRBJ2-7	.	.	CASSQDKGGLSYEQYF	TGCGCCAGCAGCCAAGATAAGGGGGGGCTCTCCTACGAGCAGTACTTC
TRBV10-3	15	TRBJ1-1	TRBD1	.	CAISMGQVGNTEAFF	TGTGCCATCTCGATGGGACAGGTAGGAAACACTGAAGCTTTCTTT
TRBV12-5	17	TRBJ1-5	.	.	CASGRGEGGRKGQPQHF	TGTGCTAGTGGCCGGGGCGAAGGAGGGAGAAAAGGTCAGCCCCAGCATTTT
TRBV11-2	15	TRBJ2-1	TRBD2	.	CASSRSGGLYNEQFF	TGTGCCAGCAGTCGAAGCGGGGGTCTCTACAATGAGCAGTTCTTC
TRBV29-1	14	TRBJ1-1	.	.	CSARRGTGNTEAFF	TGCAGCGCGCGGAGGGGTACGGGGAACACTGAAGCTTTCTTT
TRBV6-5	14	TRBJ1-1	.	.	CASRRLTLNTEAFF	TGTGCCAGCAGGAGATTGACATTGAACACTGAAGCTTTCTTT
TRBV15	13	TRBJ2-1	TRBD2	.	CATDLGGRNEQFF	TGTGCCACCGATCTGGGAGGGCGGAATGAGCAGTTCTTC
TRBV27	13	TRBJ1-3	.	.	CASSLSQGNTIYF	TGTGCCAGCAGTTTATCCCAGGGAAACACCATATATTTT
TRBV28	14	TRBJ1-2	TRBD1	.	CASNIRQGARGYTF	TGTGCCAGCAACATACGACAGGGGGCGCGCGGCTACACCTTC
TRBV2	13	TRBJ2-3	TRBD2	once	CASSQRGTDTQYF	TGTGCCAGCAGCCAGCGGGGGACAGATACGCAGTATTTT
TRBV19	15	TRBJ2-3	TRBD2	.	CATRTSGGTADTQYF	TGTGCCACCAGGACTAGCGGGGGTACCGCAGATACGCAGTATTTT
TRBV6-1	15	TRBJ2-3	.	.	CASSDLGLASDTQYF	TGTGCCAGCAGTGACCTAGGCCTAGCTTCAGATACGCAGTATTTT
TRBV5-1	16	TRBJ1-2	TRBD1	.	CASSFGQGAHWDGYTF	TGCGCCAGCAGCTTCGGGCAGGGGGCGCATTGGGATGGCTACACCTTC
TRBV6-5	14	TRBJ2-2	.	.	CASGGRLNTGELFF	TGTGCCAGCGGAGGGAGATTGAACACCGGGGAGCTGTTTTTT